This TCR beta chain emerged from a study of T-cell memory formation after mild COVID-19. The overall study: Each donor largely had its own TCR clusters.

cDNA libraries for TCR alpha and TCR beta, carrying sample barcodes and UMIs, came from 5'RACE with constant-segment primers. Using its own MiXCR run on the 5' RACE reads, TCRdb lists one record per CDR3 protein. The data hold about 130,000 distinct CDR3 sequences, with approximately 16% observed a single time. The CDR3 has 17 residues. From germline, CDR1 is SGHRS and CDR2 YFSETQ. The J segment lost 6 bases and the V segment lost 5 bases, leaving 18 bases of the junction unmatched. This chain links TRBV5-1 with TRBJ2-7; 9 positions match TRBD2. What was sequenced was PBMCs or a T cell subset sorted from them (not recorded which). This clonotype originated in an adult woman who had mild COVID-19 (a few samples of this study predate the infection). Cell type and time point are not known. In nucleotides, the CDR3 is TGCGCCAGCAGTTCCCCTGGTGTGGGACTAGCAGGGATCGAGCAGTACTTC. Translating gives CASSSPGVGLAGIEQYF.